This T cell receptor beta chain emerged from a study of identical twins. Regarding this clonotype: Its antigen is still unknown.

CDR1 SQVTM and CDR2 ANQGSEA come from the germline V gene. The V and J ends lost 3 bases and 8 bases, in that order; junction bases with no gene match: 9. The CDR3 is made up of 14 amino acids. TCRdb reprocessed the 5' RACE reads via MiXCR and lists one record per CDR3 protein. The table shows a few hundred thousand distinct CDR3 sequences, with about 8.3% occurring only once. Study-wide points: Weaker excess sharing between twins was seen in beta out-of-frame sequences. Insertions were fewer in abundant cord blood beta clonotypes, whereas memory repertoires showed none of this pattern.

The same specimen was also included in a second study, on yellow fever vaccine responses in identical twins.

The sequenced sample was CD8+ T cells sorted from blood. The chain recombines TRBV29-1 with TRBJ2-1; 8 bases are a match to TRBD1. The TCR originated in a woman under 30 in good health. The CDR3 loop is CSVEGRGLYDEQFF. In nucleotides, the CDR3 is TGCAGCGTTGAGGGCAGGGGGCTTTACGATGAGCAGTTCTTC.